This TCR beta chain is drawn from a study of blood T cell repertoires in COVID-19. Study in general: Donors in the United States, Italy and Spain gave samples during acute or convalescent COVID-19. The analysed material was cDNA or gDNA that came from T cells, B-cell-depleted T cells, or PBMCs.

Original data processing: Estimation of nucleated cell counts was performed using reference gene primer amplification. Profiled with immunoSEQ multiplex PCR; TCRdb holds only in-frame clones, not every one. V, J and clone size are those of that table, while D and trimming were read from the DNA. The data contain about 260,000 clones, 87% of them singletons. The CDR3 runs to 16 residues. CDR1 is SGHVS and CDR2 is FQNEAQ in the germline V gene. The ends were cut back, 5 bases at V and 5 bases at J, with 19 bases in the middle. The chain combines TRBV7-8 with TRBJ2-1; TRBD2 is a possible D gene (6 bases). The clonotype was recovered from a woman aged 45-59 years with acute or convalescent COVID-19. Material: peripheral blood. The CDR3 sequence is CASSGVLAQRDNEQFF. The CDR3 DNA reads TGTGCCAGCAGCGGGGTTCTAGCGCAAAGGGACAATGAGCAGTTCTTC.